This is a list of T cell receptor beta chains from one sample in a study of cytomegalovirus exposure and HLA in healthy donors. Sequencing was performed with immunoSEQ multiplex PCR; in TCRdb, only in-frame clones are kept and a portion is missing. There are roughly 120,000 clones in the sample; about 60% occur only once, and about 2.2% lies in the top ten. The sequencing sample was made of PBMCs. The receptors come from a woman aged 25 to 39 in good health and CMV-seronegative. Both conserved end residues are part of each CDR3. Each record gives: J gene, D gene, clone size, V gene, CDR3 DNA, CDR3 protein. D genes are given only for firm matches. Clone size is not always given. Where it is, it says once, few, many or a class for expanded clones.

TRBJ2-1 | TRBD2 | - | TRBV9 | TGTGCCAGCAGCGCAGCGGGAGGGTCCTCCAATGAGCAGTTCTTC | CASSAAGGSSNEQFF
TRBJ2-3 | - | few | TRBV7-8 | TGTGCCAGCAGCCACGAGATCACAGATACGCAGTATTTT | CASSHEITDTQYF
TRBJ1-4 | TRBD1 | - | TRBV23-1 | TGCGCCAGCATACAGGGGACGAATGAAAAACTGTTTTTT | CASIQGTNEKLFF
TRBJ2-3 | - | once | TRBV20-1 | TGCAGTGCCAGATCCTCAGGTACGCAGTATTTT | CSARSSGTQYF
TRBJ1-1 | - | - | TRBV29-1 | TGCAGCGTTGATCCGGGGGGTTCCACTGAAGCTTTCTTT | CSVDPGGSTEAFF
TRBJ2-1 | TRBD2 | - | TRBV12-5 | TGTGCTAGTGGCCGTAGCGGGAGGGGGGTTGTTGAGCAGTTCTTC | CASGRSGRGVVEQFF
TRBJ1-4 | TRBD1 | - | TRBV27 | TGTGCCAGCAGTTCACGACCCCCCCGGACAGGGGGCCGAAGTGAAAAACTGTTTTTT | CASSSRPPRTGGRSEKLFF
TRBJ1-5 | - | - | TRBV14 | TGTGCCAGCAGCCCGGACCGGCGGGCGAGGAGCAATCAGCCCCAGCATTTT | CASSPDRRARSNQPQHF
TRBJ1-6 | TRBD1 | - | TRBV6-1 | TGTGCCAGCAGTGAAGTGGGGACAGAAAATTCACCCCTCCACTTT | CASSEVGTENSPLHF
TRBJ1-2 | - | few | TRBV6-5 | TGTGCCAGCAGCTTTGACAGCTATGGCTACACCTTC | CASSFDSYGYTF
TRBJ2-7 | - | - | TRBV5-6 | TGTGCCAGCAGCTTTGGAGGGACGGGCGAGCAGTACTTC | CASSFGGTGEQYF
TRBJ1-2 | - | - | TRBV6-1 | TGTGCCAGCAGTGAAGTGGACACAAGCTATGGCTACACCTTC | CASSEVDTSYGYTF
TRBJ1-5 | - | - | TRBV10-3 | TGTGCCATCAGTGAGTCGGTCACGGAGCCCCAGCATTTT | CAISESVTEPQHF
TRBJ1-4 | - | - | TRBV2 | TGTGCCAGCAGTGATCAGGGTACGGGAGGAAAACTGTTTTTT | CASSDQGTGGKLFF
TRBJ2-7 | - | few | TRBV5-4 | TGTGCCAGCAGCTTGGCCACCGGACTCTCCTACGAGCAGTACTTC | CASSLATGLSYEQYF
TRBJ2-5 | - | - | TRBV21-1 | TGTGCCAGCAGCAAAGGGAATAGCGGGAGTTTCAGGGAGACCCAGTACTTC | CASSKGNSGSFRETQYF
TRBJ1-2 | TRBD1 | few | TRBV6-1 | TGTGCCAGCAGAGTAACAGGGGATGGTGGCTACACCTTC | CASRVTGDGGYTF
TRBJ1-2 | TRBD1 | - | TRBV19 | TGTGCCAGTAGTCCGGACAGGGACGGCTACACCTTC | CASSPDRDGYTF
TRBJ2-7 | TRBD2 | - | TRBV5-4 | TGTGCCAGCAGCTTGGCCCCTAGCGGGGCCTCCTACGAGCAGTACTTC | CASSLAPSGASYEQYF
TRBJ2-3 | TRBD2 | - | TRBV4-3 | TGCGCCAGCAGCCAATATAGCGGGGGTCCCACAGATACGCAGTATTTT | CASSQYSGGPTDTQYF
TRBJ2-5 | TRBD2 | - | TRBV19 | TGTGCCACTATGGGACTAGCGGGAGTTTCTCAAGAGACCCAGTACTTC | CATMGLAGVSQETQYF
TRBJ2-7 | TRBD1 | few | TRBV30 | TGTGCCTGGAGCCGACAGGGGGGAGGCGACGAGCAGTACTTC | CAWSRQGGGDEQYF
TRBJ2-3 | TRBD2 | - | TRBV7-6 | TGTGCCAGCAGCTCCCTGACTAGCGGGAGCACAGATACGCAGTATTTT | CASSSLTSGSTDTQYF
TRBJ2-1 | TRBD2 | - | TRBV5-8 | TGTGCCAGCAGCACCCAACGGACTAGCGGGACCTACAATGAGCAGTTCTTC | CASSTQRTSGTYNEQFF
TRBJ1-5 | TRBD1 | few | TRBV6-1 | TGTGCCTCCAATCCGACAGGGATTAGCAATCAGCCCCAGCATTTT | CASNPTGISNQPQHF
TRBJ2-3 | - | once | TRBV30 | TGTGCCTGGAGTCGTGTTAAAGATACGCAGTATTTT | CAWSRVKDTQYF
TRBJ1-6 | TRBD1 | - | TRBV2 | TGTGCCAGCAGCACGGCAGGGGGCTCACCCCTCCACTTT | CASSTAGGSPLHF
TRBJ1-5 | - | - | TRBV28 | TGTGCCAGTGGCTCCGGGGGGGCGATTCAGCCCCAGCATTTT | CASGSGGAIQPQHF
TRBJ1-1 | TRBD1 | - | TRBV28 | TGTGCCAGCAGTCCTTTGACAGGGGGGTATACTGAAGCTTTCTTT | CASSPLTGGYTEAFF
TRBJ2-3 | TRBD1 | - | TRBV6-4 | TGTGCCAGCAGTGACCAGGGGGCTCCCACAGATACGCAGTATTTT | CASSDQGAPTDTQYF
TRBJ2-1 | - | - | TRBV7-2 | TGTGCCAGCAGTTTTATCTTGAATGAGCAGTTCTTC | CASSFILNEQFF
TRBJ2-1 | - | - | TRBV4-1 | TGCGCCAGCAGCCAAGGGAGGAGCAACTCCTACAATGAGCAGTTCTTC | CASSQGRSNSYNEQFF
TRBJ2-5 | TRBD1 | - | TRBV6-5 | TGTGCCAGCAGTTACACGGACAGGGAGAGGGAGACCCAGTACTTC | CASSYTDRERETQYF
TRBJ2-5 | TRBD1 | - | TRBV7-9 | TGTGCCAGCAGAAAATGGGCCACAGGGGAAGAGACCCAGTACTTC | CASRKWATGEETQYF
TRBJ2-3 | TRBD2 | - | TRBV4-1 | TGCGCCAGCAGCCTGGGACTAGCGGGAGGAATGAGTGGCACAGATACGCAGTATTTT | CASSLGLAGGMSGTDTQYF
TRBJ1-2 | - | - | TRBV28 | TGTGCCAGCAGACCCAGGGTCGCTTATGGCTACACCTTC | CASRPRVAYGYTF
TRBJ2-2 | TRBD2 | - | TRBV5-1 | TGCGCCAGCAGCTCCCGGGACTACTCGAACACCGGGGAGCTGTTTTTT | CASSSRDYSNTGELFF
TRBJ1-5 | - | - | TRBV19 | TGTGCCAGTACGCCGGGACAATCAAATTTGCAGCCCCAGCATTTT | CASTPGQSNLQPQHF
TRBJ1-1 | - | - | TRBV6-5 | TGTGCCAGCAGGGCTCGAGGAGGGGCTGAAGCTTTCTTT | CASRARGGAEAFF
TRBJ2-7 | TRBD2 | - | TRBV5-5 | TGTGCCAGCAGCTTGACTAGCGGGAGGTCCTTATACGAGCAGTACTTC | CASSLTSGRSLYEQYF
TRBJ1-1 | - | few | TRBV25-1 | TGTGCCAGCAGTGAACCCAAGACAGGAAACACTGAAGCTTTCTTT | CASSEPKTGNTEAFF
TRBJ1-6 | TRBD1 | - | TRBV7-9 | TGTGCCAGCAGCTATTCCCCGACAGGGCGGAATTCACCCCTCCACTTT | CASSYSPTGRNSPLHF
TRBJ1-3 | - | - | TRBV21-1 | TGTGCCAGCAGCAATCTTCCGTCGGGACAGGGCGAAAACACCATATATTTT | CASSNLPSGQGENTIYF
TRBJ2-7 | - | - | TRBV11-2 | TGTGCCAGCAGCCCAGAGGTAACTTACGAGCAGTACTTC | CASSPEVTYEQYF
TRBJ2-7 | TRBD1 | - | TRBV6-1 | TGTGCCAGCACCGGGACAGGGATATCCTACGAGCAGTACTTC | CASTGTGISYEQYF
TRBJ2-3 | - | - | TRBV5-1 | TGCGCCAGCAACATAGGAGGGCAGCGGGATACGCAGTATTTT | CASNIGGQRDTQYF
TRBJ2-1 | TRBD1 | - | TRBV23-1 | TGCGCCAGCAGTCAGCGCCGGGACAGGCAGAACCAAGAGCAGTTCTTC | CASSQRRDRQNQEQFF
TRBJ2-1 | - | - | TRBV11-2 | TGTGCCAGCAGCTTAGAGACCACTACCGCGGATGAGCAGTTCTTC | CASSLETTTADEQFF
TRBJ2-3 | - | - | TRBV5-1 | TGCGCCAGCAGCCAGGACACAGATACGCAGTATTTT | CASSQDTDTQYF
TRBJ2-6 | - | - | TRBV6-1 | TGTGCCAGCAGTGAAGACAGCTCTGGGGCCAACGTCCTGACTTTC | CASSEDSSGANVLTF
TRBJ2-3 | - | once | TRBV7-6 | TGTGCCAGCAGCACAACAGATACGCAGTATTTT | CASSTTDTQYF
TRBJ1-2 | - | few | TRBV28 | TGTGCCAGCAGTTCCACTCGGGCAGGGGCAAGGGGCTACACCTTC | CASSSTRAGARGYTF
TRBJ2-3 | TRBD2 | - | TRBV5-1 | TGCGCCAGCTCGCGAGAGAGCGGGGTTAGCACAGATACGCAGTATTTT | CASSRESGVSTDTQYF